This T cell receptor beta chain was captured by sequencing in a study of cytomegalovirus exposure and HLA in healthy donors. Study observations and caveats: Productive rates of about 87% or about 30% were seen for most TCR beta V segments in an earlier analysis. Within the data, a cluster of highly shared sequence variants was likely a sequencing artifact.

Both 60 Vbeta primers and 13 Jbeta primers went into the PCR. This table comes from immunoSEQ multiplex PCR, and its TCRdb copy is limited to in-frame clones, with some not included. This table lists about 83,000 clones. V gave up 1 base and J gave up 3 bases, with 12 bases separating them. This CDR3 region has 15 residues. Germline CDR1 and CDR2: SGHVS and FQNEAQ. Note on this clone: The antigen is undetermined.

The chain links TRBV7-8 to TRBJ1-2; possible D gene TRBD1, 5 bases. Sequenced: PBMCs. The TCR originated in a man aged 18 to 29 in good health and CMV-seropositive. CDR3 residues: CASSLVQGSDYGYTF. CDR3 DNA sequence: TGTGCCAGCAGCTTAGTTCAGGGTTCCGACTATGGCTACACCTTC.